This T cell receptor (beta chain) was identified during a study of blood T cell repertoires in COVID-19. Background on the study: COVID-19 samples from acute and convalescent phases originated in the United States, Italy and Spain. Nucleic acid was either cDNA or gDNA, and it came from T cells, B-cell-depleted T cells, or PBMCs.

The CDR3 runs to 14 residues. V lost 0 bases, J lost 4 bases, and 8 bases lay in between. Germline loops: CDR1 SGHRS, CDR2 YFSETQ. In the source study's methods: Using reference gene primer amplification, nucleated cell counts were estimated. Profiled with immunoSEQ multiplex PCR; TCRdb holds only in-frame clones, not every one. V and J calls and clone size are as listed in that table; D and trimming were resolved from the DNA. The data show 130,000 or so clones, 88% seen once. The specimen sequenced was peripheral blood. This rearrangement joins TRBV5-1 to TRBJ1-5, with a possible D match to TRBD1 (6 bases). This TCR was recovered from a man in his fifties with acute or convalescent COVID-19. The DNA for the CDR3 is TGCGCCAGCAGCTTGGGGGACACTAATCAGCCCCAGCATTTT. It yields the protein CASSLGDTNQPQHF. Full variable domain (outside the CDR3, taken from reference TRBV5-1 and TRBJ1-5): KAGVTQTPRYLIKTRGQQVTLSCSPISGHRSVSWYQQTPGQGLQFLFEYFSETQRNKGNFPGRFSGRQFSNSRSEMNVSTLELGDSALYLCASSLGDTNQPQHFGDGTRLSIL.